This T cell receptor (beta chain) stems from a study of spatial heterogeneity in lung cancer. The library protocol tagged each TCR cDNA with a unique molecular identifier. TCRdb redid the calling of the 5' RACE reads with MiXCR, one entry per CDR3 protein. Of under 7,000 distinct CDR3 sequences in the sample, under 15% were seen once. V dropped 3 bases and J dropped 1 base, with 7 bases sitting between them. Germline loops: CDR1 KGHSH, CDR2 LQKENI. The CDR3 is made up of 14 amino acids. Time point in this sample: sample taken at primary tumor resection. At least ten counts were recorded for this clonotype. The library was designed around alpha chains, so this beta chain is a stray read whose abundance carries little weight.

The sample in question was lung tissue, obtained at surgery. The chain employs TRBV18 and TRBJ1-5; D unresolved. The clonotype was recovered from a human donor with early-stage non-small cell lung cancer. The CDR3 region is CASSPTRSNQPQHF. Written as DNA, the CDR3 is TGTGCCAGCTCACCGACAAGGAGCAATCAGCCCCAGCATTTT.